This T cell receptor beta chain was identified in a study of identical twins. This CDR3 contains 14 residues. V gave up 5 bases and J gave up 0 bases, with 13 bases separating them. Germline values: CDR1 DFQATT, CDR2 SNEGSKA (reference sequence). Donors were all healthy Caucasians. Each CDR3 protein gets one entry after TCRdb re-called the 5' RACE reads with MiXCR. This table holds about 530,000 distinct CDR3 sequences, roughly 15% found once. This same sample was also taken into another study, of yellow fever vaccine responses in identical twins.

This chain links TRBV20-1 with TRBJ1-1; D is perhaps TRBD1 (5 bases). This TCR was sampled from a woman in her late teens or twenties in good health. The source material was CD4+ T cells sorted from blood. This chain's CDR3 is CSASDSLMNTEAFF. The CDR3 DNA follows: TGCAGTGCTTCCGACAGTCTCATGAACACTGAAGCTTTCTTT.